Listed here are 22 T cell receptor beta chains from one sample, sequenced in a study of blood T cell repertoires in COVID-19. Here immunoSEQ multiplex PCR was the method, and the copy in TCRdb shows in-frame clones only, minus some. This sample has about 100,000 clones, with almost 95% found just once. The sequenced sample was peripheral blood. Source of these receptors: a man aged 45-65 years with active COVID-19.

The chain uses TRBV19 and TRBJ2-7; a weak D match, TRBD1 (6 bases). V shed 1 base and J shed 3 bases, with 13 bases lying between them. CDR1 and CDR2 (germline): LNHDA, SQIVND (reference sequence). The CDR3 spans 15 residues. CDR3 protein: CASSIAPGVHYEQYF. CDR3 coding DNA: TGTGCCAGTAGTATAGCCCCAGGGGTCCACTACGAGCAGTACTTC.

V and J are TRBV7-3 and TRBJ1-1, with a weak D call TRBD1 (5 bases). Trimming stripped 3 bases from V and 8 bases from J, with 13 bases between. Germline V gene sequence: CDR1 SGHTA, CDR2 FQGTGA. The CDR3 length is 13 residues. Here the CDR3 reads CASSFDRATEAFF. CDR3 DNA: TGTGCCAGCAGCTTCGACAGAGCCACAGAAGCTTTCTTT.

The CDR3 DNA reads as TGTGCCAGTAAACCCGGACTGCAAACCTATGGCTACACCTTC. The encoded protein is CASKPGLQTYGYTF. This chain uses TRBV19 with TRBJ1-2; D is unclear. The V and J ends lost 7 bases and 4 bases respectively, with 16 bases between them. This CDR3 has 14 residues. Germline values: CDR1 LNHDA, CDR2 SQIVND (reference sequence).

The chain links TRBV5-4 to TRBJ2-1; D uncertain. Trimming left V 3 bases short and J 7 bases short, with 11 bases between. The CDR3 runs to 13 residues. In germline, CDR1 is SGHNT, CDR2 YYREEE (reference sequence). The CDR3 protein is CASSSYVSNEQFF. The DNA of the CDR3 is TGTGCCAGCAGCTCGTACGTGAGTAATGAGCAGTTCTTC.

The chain is built from TRBV12-3 or TRBV12-4 and TRBJ2-4, with a possible D match to TRBD1 (7 bases). The length of the CDR3 is 13 residues. With 2 bases removed from V and 9 bases from J, the gap between germline ends came to 11 bases. CDR3 residues: CASSLRQGGIQYF. In nucleotides, the CDR3 is TGTGCCAGCAGTTTACGGCAGGGGGGCATTCAGTACTTC.

The gene calls are TRBV5-1 and TRBJ2-1, with TRBD2 matching over 11 bases. With V trimmed by 5 bases and J by 5 bases, 6 bases remained unmatched. The CDR3 contains 15 residues. Germline assignment: CDR1 SGHRS and CDR2 YFSETQ. The CDR3 DNA is TGCGCCAGCAGGACTAGCGGGATAAGGAACAATGAGCAGTTCTTC. Amino acids: CASRTSGIRNNEQFF.

CDR3 in DNA: TGTGCCAGCAGCCCAGGGACTGGAAACACCATATATTTT. Amino acids: CASSPGTGNTIYF. The rearrangement joins TRBV28 to TRBJ1-3, with a weak D call TRBD1 (5 bases). The CDR3 runs to 13 residues. The V end was cut by 6 bases, the J end by 2 bases, with 8 bases between. The germline CDR1 and CDR2 sequences are MDHEN and SYDVKM.

The genes are TRBV12-3 or TRBV12-4 and TRBJ2-5; maybe TRBD2 (6 bases). V lost 7 bases to trimming and J lost 6 bases, with 15 bases between them. The CDR3 extends over 13 amino acids. The CDR3 region has the DNA TGTGCCAGCAACCGAGACGGGGGTAAGACCCAGTACTTC. The encoded protein is CASNRDGGKTQYF.

The V gene is TRBV19, the J gene TRBJ1-5; D possibly corresponds to TRBD1 (6 bases). The ends were cut back, 5 bases at V and 4 bases at J, with 12 bases in the middle. Germline V CDR1 and CDR2: LNHDA, SQIVND (reference sequence). The CDR3 runs 14 residues. Here the CDR3 reads CASSGSGDNQPQHF. CDR3 nucleotide sequence: TGTGCCAGTAGTGGGTCAGGGGATAATCAGCCCCAGCATTTT.

The chain recombines TRBV28 with TRBJ1-2; D possibly corresponds to TRBD1 (6 bases). V was trimmed by 2 bases and J by 0 bases, leaving 10 bases between them. The CDR3 has 15 amino acids. Germline V gives CDR1 MDHEN, CDR2 SYDVKM. CDR3 residues: CASSLPGTSNYGYTF. CDR3 coding DNA: TGTGCCAGCAGTTTACCCGGGACATCTAACTATGGCTACACCTTC.

V is TRBV24-1 and J is TRBJ2-5, with D perhaps matching TRBD1 (6 bases). V was trimmed by 4 bases and J by 2 bases, leaving 13 bases between them. Germline CDR1 is KGHDR and CDR2 is SFDVKD. The length of the CDR3 is 15 residues. In DNA, the CDR3 is TGTGCCACCAGTGACCCCGTGACAGGACAAGAGACCCAGTACTTC. Protein product: CATSDPVTGQETQYF.

The V and J genes are TRBV5-4 and TRBJ2-5; 10 bases are a match to TRBD2. The CDR3 length is 16 residues. V shed 0 bases, J shed 3 bases, and the junction held 5 bases outside the gene matches. CDR1 SGHNT and CDR2 YYREEE come from the germline V gene (reference sequence). In DNA, the CDR3 is TGTGCCAGCAGCTTGGACGGAACTAGCGGGAAAGAGACCCAGTACTTC. It is translated as CASSLDGTSGKETQYF.

J is TRBJ1-1 and V is TRBV28, with D perhaps TRBD1 (5 bases). Trimming removed 6 bases from V and 4 bases from J, with 12 bases in between. CDR3 length equals 13 residues. Germline V gene sequence: CDR1 MDHEN, CDR2 SYDVKM. CDR3 nucleotide sequence: TGTGCCAGCAGAAGGGGAGGGAGCACTGAAGCTTTCTTT. As protein: CASRRGGSTEAFF.

This sequence joins TRBV27 and TRBJ2-7, with 7 positions matching TRBD1. The CDR3 has 13 amino acids. V lost 6 bases to trimming and J lost 1 base; unmatched junction nucleotides: 3. CDR1 and CDR2 from the germline V gene are MNHEY and SMNVEV (reference sequence). CDR3 DNA: TGTGCCAGCAGCCGACAGGGATCCTACGAGCAGTACTTC. It codes for CASSRQGSYEQYF.

V usage is TRBV9 and J usage is TRBJ2-1, with 13 positions matching TRBD2. The length of the CDR3 is 18 residues. Germline CDR1 reads SGDLS; CDR2 reads YYNGEE. The J segment lost 5 bases and the V segment lost 1 base, leaving 9 bases of the junction unmatched. The CDR3 DNA follows: TGTGCCAGCAGCGTAAACACCCCGGGACTAGCGGGACACAATGAGCAGTTCTTC. Residues: CASSVNTPGLAGHNEQFF.

This chain connects TRBV5-4 to TRBJ2-1, with TRBD2 identical over 9 bases. This CDR3 region has 16 residues. The trim removed 4 bases at V and 3 bases at J, leaving 8 bases unmatched. CDR1 is SGHNT and CDR2 is YYREEE in the germline V gene (reference sequence). As DNA, the CDR3 is TGTGCCAGCAGCCCCGGCGGCGGGAGGGGCTACAATGAGCAGTTCTTC. Amino acids: CASSPGGGRGYNEQFF.

The rearrangement uses TRBV7-9 and TRBJ2-1, with 10 bases lining up with TRBD2. Germline lookup yields CDR1 SEHNR and CDR2 FQNEAQ (reference sequence). CDR3 length: 16 amino acids. Trimming cost V 7 bases and J 2 bases; bases outside gene matches: 8. The CDR3 here is CASTGVLAGAYNEQFF. DNA for the CDR3: TGTGCCAGCACCGGTGTCCTAGCGGGAGCCTACAATGAGCAGTTCTTC.

The CDR3 nucleotides are TGTGCCAGTAAACTCCGGTCGGGCACCGGGGAGCTGTTTTTT. It yields the protein CASKLRSGTGELFF. The chain joins TRBV19 to TRBJ2-2; no clear D. Germline lookup yields CDR1 LNHDA and CDR2 SQIVND (reference sequence). Trimming shortened V by 7 bases and J by 4 bases, and 13 bases separated the two germline ends. This CDR3 region has 14 residues.

The J gene is TRBJ2-7, the V gene TRBV28; 8 bases match TRBD1. The CDR3 is 15 residues long. The V and J ends lost 4 bases and 3 bases, in that order; junction bases with no gene match: 8. Germline-derived CDR1 and CDR2 are MDHEN and SYDVKM. The CDR3 region is CASSSAATGVYEQYF. CDR3 sequence (DNA): TGTGCCAGCAGTTCCGCCGCGACAGGGGTCTACGAGCAGTACTTC.

V and J are TRBV11-2 and TRBJ1-1, with 7 positions matching TRBD1. J gave up 1 base and V 3 bases, and 2 bases lay outside the gene matches. The germline V gene has CDR1 SGHAT and CDR2 FQNNGV. The CDR3 length is 14 residues. CDR3: CASSFRDRNTEAFF. Written as DNA, the CDR3 is TGTGCCAGCAGCTTCCGGGACAGGAACACTGAAGCTTTCTTT.

The chain links TRBV11-2 to TRBJ1-4, with D maybe TRBD1 (6 bases). Trimming cost V 5 bases and J 0 bases, with 16 bases left between them. CDR1 SGHAT and CDR2 FQNNGV come from the germline V gene. CDR3 length: 17 residues. CDR3 protein: CASSGRGASATNEKLFF. The CDR3 region has the DNA TGTGCCAGCAGCGGACGGGGGGCTTCTGCAACTAATGAAAAACTGTTTTTT.

This chain connects TRBV11-2 to TRBJ1-2; 7 bases align to TRBD1. The CDR3 runs to 19 residues. The V segment lost 5 bases and the J segment 0 bases; nucleotides outside the gene matches: 18. The germline V gene has CDR1 SGHAT and CDR2 FQNNGV. In nucleotides, the CDR3 is TGTGCCAGCAGCCGCGCGTGGGGGGAAACAGGGGCGACTAACTATGGCTACACCTTC. Translating gives CASSRAWGETGATNYGYTF.